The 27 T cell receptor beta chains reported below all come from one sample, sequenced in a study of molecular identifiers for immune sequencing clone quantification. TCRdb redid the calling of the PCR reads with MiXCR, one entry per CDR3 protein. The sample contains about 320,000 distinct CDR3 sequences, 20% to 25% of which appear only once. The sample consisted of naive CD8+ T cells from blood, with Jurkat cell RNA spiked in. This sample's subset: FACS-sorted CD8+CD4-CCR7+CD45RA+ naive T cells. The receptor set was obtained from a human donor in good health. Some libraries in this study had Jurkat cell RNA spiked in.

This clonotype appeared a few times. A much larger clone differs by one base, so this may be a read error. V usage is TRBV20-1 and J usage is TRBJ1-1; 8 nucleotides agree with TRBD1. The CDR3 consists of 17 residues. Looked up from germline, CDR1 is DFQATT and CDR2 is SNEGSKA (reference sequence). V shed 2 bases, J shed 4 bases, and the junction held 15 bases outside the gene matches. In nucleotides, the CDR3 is TGCAGTGCTAGATCGGGACAGGACAACCTCCTGAGCACTGAAGCTTTCTTT. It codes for CSARSGQDNLLSTEAFF.

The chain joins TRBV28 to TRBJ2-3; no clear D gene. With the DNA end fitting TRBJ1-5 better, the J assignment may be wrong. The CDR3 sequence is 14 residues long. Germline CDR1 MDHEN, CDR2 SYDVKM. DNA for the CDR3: TGTGCCAGCAGTTTGGGCTACTCCACAGATACGCAGCATTTT. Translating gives CASSLGYSTDTQHF.

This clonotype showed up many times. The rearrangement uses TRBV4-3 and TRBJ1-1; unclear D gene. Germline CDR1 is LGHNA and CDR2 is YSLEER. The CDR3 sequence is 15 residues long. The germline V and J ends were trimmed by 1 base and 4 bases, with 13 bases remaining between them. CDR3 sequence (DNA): TGCGCCAGCAGCCAAGGGTCTGGTTGGCTCACTGAAGCTTTCTTT. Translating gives CASSQGSGWLTEAFF.

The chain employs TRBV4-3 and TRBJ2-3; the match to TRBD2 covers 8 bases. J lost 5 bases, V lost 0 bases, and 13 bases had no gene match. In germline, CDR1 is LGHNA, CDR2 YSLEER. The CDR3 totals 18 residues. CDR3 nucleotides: TGCGCCAGCAGCCAAGATCTGGGGCGGGGGGCCTGGGGAGATACGCAGTATTTT. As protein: CASSQDLGRGAWGDTQYF.

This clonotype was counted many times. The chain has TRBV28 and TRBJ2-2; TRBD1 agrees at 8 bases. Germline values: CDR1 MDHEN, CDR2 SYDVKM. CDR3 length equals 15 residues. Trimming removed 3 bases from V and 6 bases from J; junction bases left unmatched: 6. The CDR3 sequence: CASSFRGLVAGELFF. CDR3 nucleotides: TGTGCCAGCAGTTTCAGGGGGCTGGTCGCCGGGGAGCTGTTTTTT.

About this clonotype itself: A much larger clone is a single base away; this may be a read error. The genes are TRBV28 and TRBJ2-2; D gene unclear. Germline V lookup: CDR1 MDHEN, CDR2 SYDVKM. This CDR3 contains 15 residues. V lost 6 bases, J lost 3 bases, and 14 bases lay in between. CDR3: CASSAMVHDTGELFF. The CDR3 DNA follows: TGTGCCAGCAGCGCCATGGTTCACGACACCGGGGAGCTGTTTTTT.

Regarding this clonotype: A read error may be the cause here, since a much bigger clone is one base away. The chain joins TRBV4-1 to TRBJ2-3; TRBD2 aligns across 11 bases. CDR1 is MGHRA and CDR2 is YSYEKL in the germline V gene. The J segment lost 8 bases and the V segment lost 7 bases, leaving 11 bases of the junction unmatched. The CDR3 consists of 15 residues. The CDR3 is CASNQGSGGAGTQYF. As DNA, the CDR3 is TGCGCCAGCAACCAGGGTAGCGGGGGGGCCGGTACGCAGTATTTT.

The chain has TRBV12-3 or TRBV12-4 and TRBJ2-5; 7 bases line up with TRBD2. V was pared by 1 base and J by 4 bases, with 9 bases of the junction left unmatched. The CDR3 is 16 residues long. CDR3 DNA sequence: TGTGCCAGCAGTTTAGGATCTAGCGGCGCTATAGAGACCCAGTACTTC. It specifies CASSLGSSGAIETQYF.

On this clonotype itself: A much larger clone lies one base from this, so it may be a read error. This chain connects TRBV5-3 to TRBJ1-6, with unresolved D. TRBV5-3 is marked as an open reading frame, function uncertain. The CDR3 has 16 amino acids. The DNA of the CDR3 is TGTGCCAGCAGCTTGTTTGGGAGCTCCTATAATTCACCCCTCCGCTTT. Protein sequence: CASSLFGSSYNSPLRF.

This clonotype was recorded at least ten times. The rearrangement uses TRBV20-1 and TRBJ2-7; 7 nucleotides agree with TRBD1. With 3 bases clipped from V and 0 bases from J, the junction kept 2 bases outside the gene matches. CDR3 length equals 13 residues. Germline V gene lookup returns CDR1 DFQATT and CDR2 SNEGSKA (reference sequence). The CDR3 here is CSARGQFSYEQYF. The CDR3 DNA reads TGCAGTGCTAGGGGACAGTTCTCCTACGAGCAGTACTTC.

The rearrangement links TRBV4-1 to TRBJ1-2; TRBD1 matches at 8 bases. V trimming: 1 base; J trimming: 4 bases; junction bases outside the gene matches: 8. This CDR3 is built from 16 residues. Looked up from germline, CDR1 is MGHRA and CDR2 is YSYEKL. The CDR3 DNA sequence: TGCGCCAGCAGCCAAGGGTGGCAGGGGGCAATCTATGGCTACACCTTC. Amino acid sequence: CASSQGWQGAIYGYTF.

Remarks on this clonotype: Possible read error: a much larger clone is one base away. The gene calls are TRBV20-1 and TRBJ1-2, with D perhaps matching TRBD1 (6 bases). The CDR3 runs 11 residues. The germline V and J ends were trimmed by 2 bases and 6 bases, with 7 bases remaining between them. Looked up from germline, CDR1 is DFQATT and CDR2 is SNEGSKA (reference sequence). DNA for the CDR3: TGCAGTGCTAGATGGACAGATGGCTACACCTTC. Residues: CSARWTDGYTF.

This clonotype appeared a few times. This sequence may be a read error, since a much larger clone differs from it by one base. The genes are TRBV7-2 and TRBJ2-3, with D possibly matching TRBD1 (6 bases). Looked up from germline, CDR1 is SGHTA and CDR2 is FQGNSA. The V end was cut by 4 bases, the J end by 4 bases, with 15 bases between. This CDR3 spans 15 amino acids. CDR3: CASSSTTGSADTQYF. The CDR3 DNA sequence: TGTGCCAGCAGCTCAACGACAGGTAGCGCAGATACGCAGTATTTT.

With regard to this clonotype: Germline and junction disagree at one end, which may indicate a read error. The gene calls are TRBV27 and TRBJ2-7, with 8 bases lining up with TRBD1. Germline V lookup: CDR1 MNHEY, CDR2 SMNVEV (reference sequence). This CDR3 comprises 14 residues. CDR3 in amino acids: CAGSQGQGWDEQYF. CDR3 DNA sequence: TGTGCCGGCAGTCAAGGACAGGGCTGGGACGAGCAGTACTTC.

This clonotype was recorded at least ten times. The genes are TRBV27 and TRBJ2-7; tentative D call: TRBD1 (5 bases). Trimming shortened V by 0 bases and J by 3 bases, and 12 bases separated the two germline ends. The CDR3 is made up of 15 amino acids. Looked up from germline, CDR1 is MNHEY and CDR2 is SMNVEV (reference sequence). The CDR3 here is CASSLSQGSFYEQYF. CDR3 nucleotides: TGTGCCAGCAGTTTATCTCAGGGATCATTCTACGAGCAGTACTTC.

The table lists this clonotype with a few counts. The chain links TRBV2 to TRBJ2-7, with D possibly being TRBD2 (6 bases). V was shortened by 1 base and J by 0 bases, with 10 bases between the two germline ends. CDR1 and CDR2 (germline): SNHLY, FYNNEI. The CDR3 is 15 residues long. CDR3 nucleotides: TGTGCCAGCAGTGAAGTGGCGGGATTCTCCTACGAGCAGTACTTC. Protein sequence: CASSEVAGFSYEQYF.

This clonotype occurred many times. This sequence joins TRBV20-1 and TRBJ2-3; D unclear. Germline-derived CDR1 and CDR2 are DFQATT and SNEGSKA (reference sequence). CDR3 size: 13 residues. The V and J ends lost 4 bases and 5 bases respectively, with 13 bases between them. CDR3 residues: CSANQALRDTQYF. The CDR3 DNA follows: TGCAGTGCTAATCAAGCGCTAAGAGATACGCAGTATTTT.

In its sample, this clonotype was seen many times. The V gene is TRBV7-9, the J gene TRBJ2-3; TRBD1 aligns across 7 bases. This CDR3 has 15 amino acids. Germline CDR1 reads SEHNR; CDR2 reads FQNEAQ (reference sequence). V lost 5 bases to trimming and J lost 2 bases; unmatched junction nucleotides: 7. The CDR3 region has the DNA TGTGCCAGCAGCGGGGGACAGCATTACACAGATACGCAGTATTTT. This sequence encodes CASSGGQHYTDTQYF. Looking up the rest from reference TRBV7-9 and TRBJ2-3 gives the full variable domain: DTGVSQNPRHKITKRGQNVTFRCDPISEHNRLYWYRQTLGQGPEFLTYFQNEAQLEKSRLLSDRFSAERPKGSFSTLEIQRTEQGDSAMYLCASSGGQHYTDTQYFGPGTRLTVL.

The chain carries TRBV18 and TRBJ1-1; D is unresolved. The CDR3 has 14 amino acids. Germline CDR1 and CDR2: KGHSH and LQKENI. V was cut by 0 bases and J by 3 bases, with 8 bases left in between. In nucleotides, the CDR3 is TGTGCCAGCTCACCACCGAGGAGTGACACTGAAGCTTTCTTT. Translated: CASSPPRSDTEAFF.

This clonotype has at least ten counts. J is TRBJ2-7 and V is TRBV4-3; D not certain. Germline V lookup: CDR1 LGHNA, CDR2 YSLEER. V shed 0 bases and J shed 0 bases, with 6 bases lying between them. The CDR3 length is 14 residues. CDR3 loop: CASSQDWSSYEQYF. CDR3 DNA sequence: TGCGCCAGCAGCCAAGATTGGAGCTCCTACGAGCAGTACTTC.

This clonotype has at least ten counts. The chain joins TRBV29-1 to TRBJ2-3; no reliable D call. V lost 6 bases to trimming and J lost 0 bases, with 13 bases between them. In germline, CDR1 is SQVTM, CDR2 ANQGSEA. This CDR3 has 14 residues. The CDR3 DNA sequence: TGCAGCGTCCTACATGGAAGCAGCACAGATACGCAGTATTTT. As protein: CSVLHGSSTDTQYF.

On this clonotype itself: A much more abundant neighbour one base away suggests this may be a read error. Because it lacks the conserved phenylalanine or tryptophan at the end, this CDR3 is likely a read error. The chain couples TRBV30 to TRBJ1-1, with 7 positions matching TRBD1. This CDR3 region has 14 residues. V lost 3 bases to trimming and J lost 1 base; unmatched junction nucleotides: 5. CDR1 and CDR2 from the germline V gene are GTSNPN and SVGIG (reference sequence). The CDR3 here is CAWSPGQSNTEAFS. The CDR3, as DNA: TGTGCCTGGAGCCCGGGACAGTCGAACACTGAAGCTTTCTCT.

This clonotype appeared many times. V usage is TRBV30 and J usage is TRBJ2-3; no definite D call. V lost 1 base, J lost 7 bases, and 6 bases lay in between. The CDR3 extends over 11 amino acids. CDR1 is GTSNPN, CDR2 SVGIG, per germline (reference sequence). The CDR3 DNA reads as TGTGCCTGGAGTGAGGAGAATACGCAGTATTTT. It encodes CAWSEENTQYF.

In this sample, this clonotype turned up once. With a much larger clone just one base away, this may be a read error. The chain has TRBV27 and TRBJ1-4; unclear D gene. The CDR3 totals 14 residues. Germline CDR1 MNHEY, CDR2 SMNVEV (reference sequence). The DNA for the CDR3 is TGTGCCAGCAGTTTAAGTTTTTCTAATGAAAAACTGGTTTTT. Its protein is CASSLSFSNEKLVF.

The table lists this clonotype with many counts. The DNA for the CDR3 is TGTGCCAGCAGTCCCAGGGGGGGGCGGTTGTGGACTGAAGCTTTCTTT. This encodes CASSPRGGRLWTEAFF. The chain joins TRBV28 to TRBJ1-1; 7 nucleotides align to TRBD1. Germline CDR1 MDHEN, CDR2 SYDVKM. V was pared by 5 bases and J by 5 bases, with 14 bases of the junction left unmatched. CDR3 size: 16 residues.

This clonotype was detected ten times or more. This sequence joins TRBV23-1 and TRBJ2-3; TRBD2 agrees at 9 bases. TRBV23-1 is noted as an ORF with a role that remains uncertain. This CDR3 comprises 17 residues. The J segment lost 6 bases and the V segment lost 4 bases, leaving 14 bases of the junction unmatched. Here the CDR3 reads CASSRGDPSGRRDTQYF. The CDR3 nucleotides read TGCGCCAGCAGTCGAGGGGACCCCAGCGGGAGGCGGGATACGCAGTATTTT.

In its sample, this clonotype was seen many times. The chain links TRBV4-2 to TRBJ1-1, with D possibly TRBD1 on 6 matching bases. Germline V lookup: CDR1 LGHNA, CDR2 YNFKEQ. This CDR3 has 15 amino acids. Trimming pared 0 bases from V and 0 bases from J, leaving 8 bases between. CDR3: CASSQETGLNTEAFF. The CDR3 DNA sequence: TGTGCCAGCAGCCAAGAGACAGGCCTGAACACTGAAGCTTTCTTT.